One sample yielded the 29 T cell receptor beta chains listed below, sequenced in a study of blood T cell repertoires in COVID-19. Libraries were prepared by immunoSEQ multiplex PCR; TCRdb keeps only in-frame clonotypes and omits some of them. This sample carries some 350,000 clones, approximately 89% of them seen once, and the ten largest clones take about 5%. The sample consisted of PBMCs or T cells enriched from blood (not recorded which). These TCRs come from a man aged 25-45 years who had recovered from COVID-19.

The chain combines TRBV28 with TRBJ2-1; 9 bases map to TRBD2. Germline V gene sequence: CDR1 MDHEN, CDR2 SYDVKM. V gave up 10 bases and J gave up 6 bases; unmatched junction bases: 10. CDR3 length: 14 residues. The CDR3 region has the DNA TGTGCCACCCACGGCGGGGGGGCGGTCAATGAGCAGTTCTTC. Translated: CATHGGGAVNEQFF.

This chain joins TRBV7-9 and TRBJ2-7; TRBD1 might be the D (7 bases). V was shortened by 0 bases and J by 3 bases, with 12 bases between the two germline ends. CDR1 is SEHNR and CDR2 is FQNEAQ in the germline V gene (reference sequence). The CDR3 is 15 amino acids. This chain's CDR3 is CASSLARQGGYEQYF. CDR3 bases: TGTGCCAGCAGCTTAGCGCGTCAGGGGGGCTACGAGCAGTACTTC.

CDR3 protein: CASGQGWGYTF. The CDR3 DNA reads TGTGCCAGTGGACAGGGGTGGGGCTACACCTTC. The chain employs TRBV19 and TRBJ1-2; 9 bases agree with TRBD1. Germline V gene data show CDR1 as LNHDA and CDR2 as SQIVND (reference sequence). This CDR3 has 11 residues. V gave up 8 bases and J gave up 8 bases; unmatched junction bases: 3.

This chain uses TRBV6-5 with TRBJ2-6, with D tentatively TRBD1 (6 bases). Germline assignment: CDR1 MNHEY and CDR2 SVGAGI. The CDR3 has 15 residues. The ends were cut back, 5 bases at V and 0 bases at J, with 8 bases in the middle. In nucleotides, the CDR3 is TGTGCCAGCAGTCTGGACAGCTCTGGGGCCAACGTCCTGACTTTC. Translation gives CASSLDSSGANVLTF.

This chain links TRBV4-2 with TRBJ2-3; D gene unclear. The germline gives CDR1 LGHNA, CDR2 YNFKEQ. V was cut by 0 bases and J by 1 base, with 14 bases left in between. The CDR3 extends over 17 amino acids. The CDR3 sequence: CASSQDFSGRRTDTQYF. The DNA for the CDR3 is TGTGCCAGCAGCCAAGATTTCAGTGGCCGTCGCACAGATACGCAGTATTTT.

The V and J genes are TRBV5-1 and TRBJ2-7, with D possibly being TRBD2 (6 bases). This CDR3 is built from 13 residues. The V end lost 4 bases, the J end lost 2 bases, and 10 bases lay between the germline ends. Germline CDR1 is SGHRS and CDR2 is YFSETQ. The CDR3 coding sequence is TGCGCCAGCAGCCTGGAGGGGACCTACGAGCAGTACTTC. Translation: CASSLEGTYEQYF.

This chain uses TRBV4-2 with TRBJ2-7; D might be TRBD1 (5 bases). Germline V gene lookup returns CDR1 LGHNA and CDR2 YNFKEQ. Trimming pared 0 bases from V and 2 bases from J, leaving 14 bases between. The CDR3 runs to 16 residues. CDR3 bases: TGTGCCAGCAGCCAAGAGAAGGGGCGAAAAACCTACGAGCAGTACTTC. As protein: CASSQEKGRKTYEQYF.

This clone came up a few times. The chain has TRBV5-4 and TRBJ2-7; a possible D gene is TRBD2 (7 bases). The V end was cut by 4 bases, the J end by 0 bases, with 20 bases between. CDR3 length: 17 amino acids. Germline CDR1 reads SGHNT; CDR2 reads YYREEE (reference sequence). The CDR3 sequence is CASSLLWEGVSSYEQYF. For the CDR3, the DNA is TGTGCCAGCAGCCTGCTTTGGGAGGGGGTCAGCTCCTACGAGCAGTACTTC.

The chain recombines TRBV10-3 with TRBJ1-2; 10 positions agree with TRBD1. This CDR3 spans 13 amino acids. V gave up 7 bases and J gave up 4 bases; unmatched junction bases: 3. The germline gives CDR1 ENHRY, CDR2 SYGVKD. This CDR3 reads CAINRDRGYGYTF. The CDR3, as DNA: TGTGCCATCAACCGGGACAGGGGCTATGGCTACACCTTC.

The rearrangement links TRBV7-3 to TRBJ2-3, with 10 positions matching TRBD2. CDR3 length: 18 residues. V trimming: 0 bases; J trimming: 2 bases; junction bases outside the gene matches: 8. Germline CDR1 SGHTA, CDR2 FQGTGA. The CDR3 nucleotides are TGTGCCAGCAGCTTAACACTTCGACTAGCGGGTGTCACAGATACGCAGTATTTT. Its protein is CASSLTLRLAGVTDTQYF.

This clone was detected once. V and J are TRBV19 and TRBJ2-3; 7 positions agree with TRBD1. Trimming removed 1 base from V and 3 bases from J; junction bases left unmatched: 25. CDR3 size: 22 residues. Germline V gene lookup returns CDR1 LNHDA and CDR2 SQIVND (reference sequence). This CDR3 reads CASSIVGARARKGAYGTDTQYF. The CDR3 bases are TGTGCCAGTAGTATAGTAGGGGCCAGAGCAAGAAAGGGGGCGTACGGGACAGATACGCAGTATTTT.

A few counts support this clone. The chain has TRBV6-5 and TRBJ2-2; possible D gene TRBD1, 6 bases. Germline CDR1 is MNHEY and CDR2 is SVGAGI. V was clipped by 6 bases and J by 5 bases, with 16 bases between them. The CDR3 spans 15 residues. The CDR3 sequence: CASRMNRVLTGELFF. For the CDR3, the DNA is TGTGCCAGCAGGATGAACAGGGTACTAACCGGGGAGCTGTTTTTT.

Only a few counts were recorded for this clone. The rearrangement links TRBV27 to TRBJ1-1; D may be TRBD1 (6 bases). V gave up 2 bases and J gave up 4 bases, with 14 bases separating them. CDR3 size: 15 residues. CDR1 and CDR2 (germline): MNHEY, SMNVEV (reference sequence). In nucleotides, the CDR3 is TGTGCCAGCAGTTTAGCAGGGGCCCGGCGCACTGAAGCTTTCTTT. Amino acid sequence: CASSLAGARRTEAFF.

V usage is TRBV10-2 and J usage is TRBJ1-5; possible D gene TRBD1, 5 bases. V lost 2 bases to trimming and J lost 1 base, with 6 bases between them. CDR3 length: 14 residues. Per germline, CDR1 WSHSY and CDR2 SAAADI. CDR3 sequence reads: CASSEQGSNQPQHF. CDR3 nucleotides: TGCGCCAGCAGTGAGCAGGGCAGCAATCAGCCCCAGCATTTT.

V is TRBV5-1 and J is TRBJ1-4; 7 bases map to TRBD1. Germline CDR1 SGHRS, CDR2 YFSETQ. CDR3 length equals 14 residues. V lost 2 bases, J lost 7 bases, and 5 bases stayed unmatched. CDR3 region: CASSLPGQPEKLFF. As DNA, the CDR3 is TGCGCCAGCAGCTTACCGGGACAGCCTGAAAAACTGTTTTTT.

V is TRBV7-9 and J is TRBJ2-5; 9 bases agree with TRBD1. The CDR3 has 16 residues. Looked up from germline, CDR1 is SEHNR and CDR2 is FQNEAQ (reference sequence). V lost 6 bases and J lost 5; bases outside the gene matches: 13. The CDR3 DNA sequence: TGTGCCAGCAGTCAACCCGGACAGGGGAATGGGGAGACCCAGTACTTC. It is translated as CASSQPGQGNGETQYF. Full variable domain (rest looked up from reference TRBV7-9 and TRBJ2-5): DTGVSQNPRHKITKRGQNVTFRCDPISEHNRLYWYRQTLGQGPEFLTYFQNEAQLEKSRLLSDRFSAERPKGSFSTLEIQRTEQGDSAMYLCASSQPGQGNGETQYFGPGTRLLVL.

V gene TRBV11-1 combines with J gene TRBJ2-3, with D possibly matching TRBD2 (7 bases). Germline V gene lookup returns CDR1 SGHAT and CDR2 FQDESV (reference sequence). The CDR3 length is 14 residues. Trimming stripped 8 bases from V and 2 bases from J, with 14 bases between. Here the CDR3 DNA reads TGTGCCAGCGGGCCGGGGGGCAACACAGATACGCAGTATTTT. The encoded protein is CASGPGGNTDTQYF.

The chain is built from TRBV7-2 and TRBJ1-6; TRBD1 might be the D (6 bases). Germline V lookup: CDR1 SGHTA, CDR2 FQGNSA. Trimming cost V 5 bases and J 0 bases, with 11 bases left between them. CDR3 length: 16 residues. The CDR3: CASSITGSSYNSPLHF. The CDR3 DNA is TGTGCCAGCAGCATTACAGGGAGCTCCTATAATTCACCCCTCCACTTT.

This clone was seen just once. This chain links TRBV3-1 (or the pseudogene TRBV3-2) with TRBJ1-2, with TRBD1 as a possible D gene (5 bases). CDR3 length equals 13 residues. In germline, CDR1 is LGHDT, CDR2 YNNKEL (reference sequence). V was pared by 4 bases and J by 7 bases, with 13 bases between. CDR3 sequence: CASSPTVDGGYTF. The CDR3 DNA reads as TGTGCCAGCAGCCCGACAGTTGACGGTGGCTACACCTTC.

The gene calls are TRBV10-3 and TRBJ2-7; weak D call: TRBD1 (6 bases). The CDR3 contains 15 residues. Germline CDR1 and CDR2: ENHRY and SYGVKD. Trimming pared 4 bases from V and 7 bases from J, leaving 20 bases between. CDR3 residues: CAISGSGAGVTEQYF. CDR3 coding DNA: TGTGCCATCAGTGGGTCAGGGGCAGGGGTAACGGAGCAGTACTTC.

V usage is TRBV24-1 and J usage is TRBJ2-3; TRBD2 is a possible D gene (7 bases). V lost 4 bases and J 4 bases, leaving 14 bases between the germline ends. CDR3 length: 15 amino acids. CDR1 and CDR2 from the germline V gene are KGHDR and SFDVKD. The CDR3 spells CATSEAGQGPDTQYF. CDR3 DNA sequence: TGTGCCACCAGTGAAGCGGGACAAGGGCCAGATACGCAGTATTTT.

The CDR3 loop reads CASSPRLAALTDTQYF. In DNA, the CDR3 is TGTGCCAGCAGCCCACGACTAGCGGCCCTCACAGATACGCAGTATTTT. The chain joins TRBV5-4 to TRBJ2-3, with 9 bases identical to TRBD2. The CDR3 contains 16 residues. Germline V gene data show CDR1 as SGHNT and CDR2 as YYREEE (reference sequence). Losses at the gene ends were 4 bases for V and 2 bases for J; bases not matched to a gene: 8.

This clone was seen a single time. The chain carries TRBV6-5 and TRBJ1-1; 8 positions match TRBD1. The CDR3 spans 13 residues. The trim removed 6 bases at V and 4 bases at J, leaving 4 bases unmatched. Germline V lookup: CDR1 MNHEY, CDR2 SVGAGI. As DNA, the CDR3 is TGTGCCAGCAGACAGGGGGGTGGCACTGAAGCTTTCTTT. Translating gives CASRQGGGTEAFF.

This clone appeared once. This CDR3 reads CASTQGRGWYEQYF. In DNA, the CDR3 is TGTGCCAGCACCCAAGGGAGGGGGTGGTACGAGCAGTACTTC. The chain carries TRBV28 and TRBJ2-7, with D possibly matching TRBD2 (7 bases). This CDR3 is 14 amino acids long. With 7 bases removed from V and 4 bases from J, the gap between germline ends came to 17 bases. Looked up from germline, CDR1 is MDHEN and CDR2 is SYDVKM.

V and J are TRBV6-6 and TRBJ2-7; D is undetermined. CDR1 is MNHNY and CDR2 is SVGAGI in the germline V gene (reference sequence). V gave up 2 bases and J gave up 1 base, with 12 bases separating them. CDR3 size: 15 residues. CDR3 region: CASSYPGGGSYEQYF. The CDR3 DNA is TGTGCCAGCAGTTACCCGGGTGGCGGATCCTACGAGCAGTACTTC.

This rearrangement joins TRBV28 to TRBJ2-7; 10 nucleotides match TRBD1. V shed 5 bases, J shed 3 bases, and the junction held 7 bases outside the gene matches. CDR3 length: 15 amino acids. Germline V CDR1 and CDR2: MDHEN, SYDVKM. The chain's CDR3 is CASSARTGGRYEQYF. The CDR3 nucleotides are TGTGCCAGCAGTGCCCGGACAGGGGGACGCTACGAGCAGTACTTC.

This clone occurred once. V gene TRBV24-1 combines with J gene TRBJ2-1, with a tentative D call TRBD1 (6 bases). The germline V gene has CDR1 KGHDR and CDR2 SFDVKD. CDR3 size: 17 residues. Trimming removed 0 bases from V and 5 bases from J, with 16 bases in between. This CDR3 is CATSDLSGTPKDNEQFF. DNA of the CDR3: TGTGCCACCAGTGATTTGTCCGGGACACCCAAGGACAATGAGCAGTTCTTC.

There are a few counts of this clone. The V call is TRBV19, the J call TRBJ2-6; D uncertain. From germline, CDR1 is LNHDA and CDR2 SQIVND (reference sequence). The CDR3 totals 13 residues. V was clipped by 6 bases and J by 4 bases, with 7 bases between them. As DNA, the CDR3 is TGTGCCAGTAGAAATAAAGGGGCCAACGTCCTGACTTTC. Residues: CASRNKGANVLTF.

V gene TRBV14 combines with J gene TRBJ1-1, with D unclear. The CDR3 runs to 14 residues. V was shortened by 5 bases and J by 2 bases, with 12 bases between the two germline ends. Per the germline V gene, CDR1 is SGHDN and CDR2 is FVKESK. CDR3 residues: CASSRRAGNTEAFF. The CDR3 coding sequence is TGTGCCAGCAGCAGGAGAGCCGGAAACACTGAAGCTTTCTTT.